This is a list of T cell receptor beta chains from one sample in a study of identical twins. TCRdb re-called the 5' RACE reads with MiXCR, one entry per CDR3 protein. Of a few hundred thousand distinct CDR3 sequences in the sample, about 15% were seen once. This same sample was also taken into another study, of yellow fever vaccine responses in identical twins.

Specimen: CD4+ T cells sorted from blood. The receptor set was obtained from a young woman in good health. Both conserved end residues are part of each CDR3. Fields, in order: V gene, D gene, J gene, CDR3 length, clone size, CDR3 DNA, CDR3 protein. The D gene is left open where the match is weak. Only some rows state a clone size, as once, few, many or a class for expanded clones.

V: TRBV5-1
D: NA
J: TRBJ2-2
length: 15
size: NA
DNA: TGCGCCAGCAGCCCGATCGGGGGGCCCGACGGGGAGCTGTTTTTT
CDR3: CASSPIGGPDGELFF

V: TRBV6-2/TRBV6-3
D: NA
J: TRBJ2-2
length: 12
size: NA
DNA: TGTGCCAGCATGGGCCCACGCGGGGAGCTGTTTTTT
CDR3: CASMGPRGELFF

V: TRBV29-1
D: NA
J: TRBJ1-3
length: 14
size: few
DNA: TGCAGCGTGAGGGGAAACAGGGCTGGAAACACCATATATTTT
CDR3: CSVRGNRAGNTIYF

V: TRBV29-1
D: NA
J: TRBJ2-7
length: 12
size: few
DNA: TGCAGCGCCGCGGGCCTCGGCATCGAGCAGTACTTC
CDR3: CSAAGLGIEQYF

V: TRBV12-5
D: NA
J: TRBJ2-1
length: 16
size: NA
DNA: TGTGCTAGTGGGTCGAACTACGCGGGAAGCAATAATGAGCAGTTCTTC
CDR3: CASGSNYAGSNNEQFF

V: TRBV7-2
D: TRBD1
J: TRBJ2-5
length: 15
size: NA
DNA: TGTGCCAGCAGGAACCGGGACAGGGGTTGGGAGACCCAGTACTTC
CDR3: CASRNRDRGWETQYF

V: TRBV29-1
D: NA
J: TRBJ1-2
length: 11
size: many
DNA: TGCAGCGTTGAAGTAAACTATGGCTACACCTTC
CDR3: CSVEVNYGYTF

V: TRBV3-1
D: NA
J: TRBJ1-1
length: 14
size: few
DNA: TGTGCCAGCAGCCATGATCTTAAGAACACTGAAGCTTTCTTT
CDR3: CASSHDLKNTEAFF

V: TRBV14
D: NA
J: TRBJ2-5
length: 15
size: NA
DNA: TGTGCCAGCAGCCGGGACTTGCGACCCAAAGAGACCCAGTACTTC
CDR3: CASSRDLRPKETQYF

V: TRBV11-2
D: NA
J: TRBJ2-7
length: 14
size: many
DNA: TGTGCCAGCAGCCCCTCGGGGGCAGTCTACGAGCAGTACTTC
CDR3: CASSPSGAVYEQYF

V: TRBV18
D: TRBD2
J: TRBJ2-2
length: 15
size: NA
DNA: TGTGCCAGCCAAACACGGGAGGCAGACACCGGGGAGCTGTTTTTT
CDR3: CASQTREADTGELFF

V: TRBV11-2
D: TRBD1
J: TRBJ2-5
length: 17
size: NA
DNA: TGTGCCAGCAGCCCGCGTTTAGGGGGCGCTGTAGGAGAGACCCAGTACTTC
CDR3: CASSPRLGGAVGETQYF

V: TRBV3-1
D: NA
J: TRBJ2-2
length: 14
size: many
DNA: TGTGCCAGCAGCCAAGGATCCCGCACCGGGGAGCTGTTTTTT
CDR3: CASSQGSRTGELFF

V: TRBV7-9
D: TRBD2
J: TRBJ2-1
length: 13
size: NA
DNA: TGTGCCAGCAGCCTCCTGGATAGCGGGGGGCAGTTCTTC
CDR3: CASSLLDSGGQFF

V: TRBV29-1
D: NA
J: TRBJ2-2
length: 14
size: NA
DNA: TGCAGCCCAAACGGGAGAGGGGGCACCGGGGAGCTGTTTTTT
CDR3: CSPNGRGGTGELFF

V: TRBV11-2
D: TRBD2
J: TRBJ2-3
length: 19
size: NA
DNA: TGTGCCAGCAGCGGTAGAGCTCCGGGACTAGCGGGGGGTAAAGATACGCAGTATTTT
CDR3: CASSGRAPGLAGGKDTQYF

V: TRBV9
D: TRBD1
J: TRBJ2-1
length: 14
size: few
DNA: TGTGCCAGCAGCGTAGCTGGCGACAGGGTTTCGCAGTTCTTC
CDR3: CASSVAGDRVSQFF

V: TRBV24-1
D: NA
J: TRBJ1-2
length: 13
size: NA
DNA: TGTGCCACCAGTGATGAACGGGGCTATGGCTACACCTTC
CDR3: CATSDERGYGYTF

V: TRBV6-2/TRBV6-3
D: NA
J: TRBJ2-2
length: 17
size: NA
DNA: TGTGCCAGCAGTTACAATTGGGCAGGGGAGGCCACCGGGGAGCTGTTTTTT
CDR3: CASSYNWAGEATGELFF

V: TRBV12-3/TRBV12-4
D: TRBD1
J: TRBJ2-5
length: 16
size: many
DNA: TGTGCCAGCAGTGCCTCCGGGACAGGGGTTGGCGAGACCCAGTACTTC
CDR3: CASSASGTGVGETQYF

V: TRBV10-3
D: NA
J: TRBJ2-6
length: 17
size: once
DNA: TGTGCCATCAGTGAGCAGGGGTGGGACTCTGGGGCCAACGTCCTGACTTTC
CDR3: CAISEQGWDSGANVLTF

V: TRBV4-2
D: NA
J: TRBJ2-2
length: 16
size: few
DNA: TGTGCCAGCAGCCAAGATAGGGGACTCCAGGCCGGGGAGCTGTTTTTT
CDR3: CASSQDRGLQAGELFF